This is a list of T cell receptor beta chains from one sample in a study of OX40 agonist ivuxolimab in advanced cancers. The protocol was immunoSEQ multiplex PCR, while the TCRdb copy is restricted to in-frame clones and leaves out a portion. This sample has some 98,000 clones; 90% to 95% occur once, and the top ten carry around 0.3%. The sequences come from CD4+ or CD8+ T cells sorted from blood, collected in a trial of the OX40 agonist ivuxolimab. The receptors derive from an adult with an advanced solid tumor such as melanoma, head and neck, liver or kidney cancer. CDR3s include the opening cysteine and the closing phenylalanine or tryptophan. Each record gives: clone size, D gene, V gene, J gene, CDR3 DNA, CDR3 protein. The D gene is left open where the match is weak. Rows give clone size only sometimes, using once, few, many, or a class for an expanded clone.

>once|TRBD1|TRBV28|TRBJ2-3
TGTGCCAGCAGTTCCACAGGGGGAGGCACAGATACGCAGTATTTT
CASSSTGGGTDTQYF
>-|-|TRBV28|TRBJ1-5
TGTGCCAGCAGGGAAAGGACTCAGCCCCAGCATTTT
CASRERTQPQHF
>-|-|TRBV7-2|TRBJ1-2
TGTGCCAGCAGCCTTAATCAGGGGAACTATGGCTACACCTTC
CASSLNQGNYGYTF
>once|TRBD2|TRBV5-1|TRBJ2-3
TGCGCCAGCCGCCCGGGGGGGAGCACAGATACGCAGTATTTT
CASRPGGSTDTQYF
>once|-|TRBV28|TRBJ2-3
TGTGCCAGCAGTTTTAGGACCCCTAGCACAGATACGCAGTATTTT
CASSFRTPSTDTQYF
>-|-|TRBV12-5|TRBJ2-1
TGTGCTAGTGGTTTGGGATCGGGGTCCAATGAGCAGTTCTTC
CASGLGSGSNEQFF
>-|TRBD2|TRBV7-3|TRBJ2-1
TGTGCCAGCAGCTTGGGGACTAGCGGGAGGGTTGAGCAGTTCTTC
CASSLGTSGRVEQFF
>-|-|TRBV28|TRBJ2-1
TGTGCCAGCAGCACCCCCGGCAGGGGCGGCTACAATGAGCAGTTCTTC
CASSTPGRGGYNEQFF
>-|-|TRBV11-3|TRBJ1-1
TGTGCCAGCAGCTTAGAACAGATGAACACTGAAGCTTTCTTT
CASSLEQMNTEAFF
>-|-|TRBV30|TRBJ1-6
TGTGCCTGGAATTTGGAGGGCGACTCACCCCTCCACTTT
CAWNLEGDSPLHF
>-|TRBD1|TRBV11-2|TRBJ1-1
TGTGCCAGCAGCTTCGAAACAGGGGGAGCTTTCTTT
CASSFETGGAFF
>-|-|TRBV28|TRBJ2-1
TGTGCCAGCAGTCCTGCGTCGCAGCGCCCCCATGAGCAGTTCTTC
CASSPASQRPHEQFF
>-|-|TRBV19|TRBJ1-6
TGTGCCAGCAAAGAGGGCCTCTATAATTCACCCCTCCACTTT
CASKEGLYNSPLHF
>-|TRBD2|TRBV19|TRBJ2-1
TGTGCCAGTAGGGGGTTCTCTAGCGGGAGATCCTACAATGAGCAGTTCTTC
CASRGFSSGRSYNEQFF
>once|-|TRBV9|TRBJ1-1
TGTGCCAGCAGCGCCCAATTACGGACTGAAGCTTTCTTT
CASSAQLRTEAFF
>-|TRBD2|TRBV5-4|TRBJ2-3
TGTGCCAGCAGTCCAAATCCGGGACTAGCGGGGGGCGGGGGAGATACGCAGTATTTT
CASSPNPGLAGGGGDTQYF
>-|TRBD1|TRBV11-2|TRBJ1-1
TGTGCCAGCAGCGAGACAGGGGGCATCACTGAAGCTTTCTTT
CASSETGGITEAFF
>-|-|TRBV6-5|TRBJ1-5
TGTGCCAGCAGTCAACGAGGGGTCAACCAGCATTTT
CASSQRGVNQHF
>once|-|TRBV18|TRBJ2-3
TGTGCCAGCTCACCGGACACAGATACGCAGTATTTT
CASSPDTDTQYF
>once|-|TRBV15|TRBJ1-1
TGTGCCACTGTTTCAACGCAGGCCCAACTGGCCACTGAAGCTTTCTTT
CATVSTQAQLATEAFF